This TCR beta chain is drawn from a study of TIL therapy for anti-PD-1-resistant metastatic lung cancer. As for the study in general: Most patients had lung adenocarcinoma; a few tumors were EGFR-mutant, two ALK-rearranged; half smoked currently or formerly.

V lost 4 bases to trimming and J lost 0 bases; unmatched junction nucleotides: 10. The CDR3 runs to 17 residues. CDR1 is SGHRS, CDR2 YFSETQ, per germline. Time point of the sample: pre-treatment sample, taken before nivolumab and TIL therapy. Adults with stage 4 NSCLC were enrolled in a phase I trial. Sequencing used immunoSEQ v3. Sequencing was performed with immunoSEQ multiplex PCR; in TCRdb, only in-frame clones are kept and a portion is missing. Of 25,000 to 35,000 clones in the sample, 74% are singletons; the top ten hold about 2.5%. The source material was blood, sampled at baseline. The receptor was isolated from a woman aged 30-79 years with non-small cell lung cancer. V gene TRBV5-1 combines with J gene TRBJ1-3, with 7 bases aligning to TRBD1. CDR3 sequence (DNA): TGCGCCAGCAGCCCGGTAGCGGGACAGAGCTCTGGAAACACCATATATTTT. It translates to CASSPVAGQSSGNTIYF.